The 4 T cell receptor beta chains below all came from one sample that was sequenced in a study of shared clonotypes between healthy human individuals. CD8 cells classed as naive were CD45RO-negative and positively selected for CCR7, excluding terminally differentiated effector memory CD45RA+ cells. This table comes from immunoSEQ multiplex PCR, and its TCRdb copy is limited to in-frame clones, with some not included. The table lists around 2,000,000 clones, about 95% of them singletons. Sequences were obtained from naive CD8+ T cells sorted from blood. These receptors all stem from a man aged 18 to 30 in good health.

V and J are TRBV13 and TRBJ2-3; no firm D call. Per the germline V gene, CDR1 is PRHDT and CDR2 is FYEKMQ (reference sequence). V shed 2 bases and J shed 2 bases, with 11 bases lying between them. This CDR3 is 15 amino acids long. The chain's CDR3 is CASSLLGPFTDTQYF. CDR3 nucleotide sequence: TGTGCCAGCAGCTTACTCGGGCCCTTCACAGATACGCAGTATTTT.

This clone was detected once. A read error is likely here: a far larger clone is one base away. Other DNA variants within this sample encode the same CDR3. The chain couples TRBV5-5 to TRBJ1-1; a weak D match, TRBD1 (6 bases). The CDR3 extends over 13 amino acids. V lost 2 bases to trimming and J lost 4 bases, with 9 bases between them. CDR1 SGHKS and CDR2 YYEKEE come from the germline V gene (reference sequence). CDR3 loop: CASSLGGGTEAFF. DNA for the CDR3: TGTGCCAGCAGCTTAGGAGGGGGCACTGAAGCTTTCTTT.

This clone was picked up one time. One end of the junction is discordant with germline, which a read error may explain. This CDR3 reads CTWSNVGSTDTQYF. The CDR3 DNA is TGTACCTGGAGTAACGTGGGAAGCACAGATACGCAGTATTTT. This chain uses TRBV30 with TRBJ2-3; D uncertain. CDR3 length: 14 amino acids. The germline V gene has CDR1 GTSNPN and CDR2 SVGIG (reference sequence).

The rearrangement uses TRBV2 and TRBJ2-2, with TRBD1 identical over 9 bases. Germline V gene lookup returns CDR1 SNHLY and CDR2 FYNNEI. V was clipped by 5 bases and J by 7 bases; unmatched bases: 8. The CDR3 is made up of 15 amino acids. The CDR3 is CASSSGTGTFGELFF. Here the CDR3 DNA reads TGTGCCAGCAGTTCCGGGACAGGGACGTTCGGGGAGCTGTTTTTT.